These T cell receptor beta chains were read from a single sample in a study of blood T cell repertoires in COVID-19. Some clones are missing from TCRdb's copy, which holds only in-frame ones; the method was immunoSEQ multiplex PCR. The data show 290,000 or so clones, roughly 87% seen once. Sequences were obtained from peripheral blood. Receptor source: a man aged 18 to 30 with active or convalescent COVID-19. Each CDR3 is given with its conserved first and last residue. Fields, in order: CDR3 protein, CDR3 DNA, V gene, J gene, D gene, clone size. A D gene is named only where the DNA matches it firmly. Rows give clone size only sometimes, using once, few, many, or a class for an expanded clone.

CSGRTGTMNTEAFF	TGCAGCGGGAGGACCGGGACAATGAACACTGAAGCTTTCTTT	TRBV29-1	TRBJ1-1	-	-
CASRPRGVYSNQPQHF	TGTGCCAGCCGCCCCAGGGGGGTTTATAGCAATCAGCCCCAGCATTTT	TRBV28	TRBJ1-5	TRBD1	-
CASSAGLGGYGYTF	TGTGCCAGCAGTGCGGGCTTAGGAGGCTATGGCTACACCTTC	TRBV25-1	TRBJ1-2	-	-
CASSFARGQETQYF	TGTGCCAGCAGCTTTGCGCGGGGTCAAGAGACCCAGTACTTC	TRBV5-4	TRBJ2-5	-	-
CASSPQGADDGYTF	TGTGCCAGCTCACCCCAGGGGGCAGATGATGGCTACACCTTC	TRBV18	TRBJ1-2	TRBD1	few
CATSDWDSQETQYF	TGTGCCACCAGTGATTGGGACAGCCAAGAGACCCAGTACTTC	TRBV24-1	TRBJ2-5	TRBD1	-
CASSQDEGEGGDEQFF	TGTGCCAGCAGCCAAGATGAGGGGGAGGGCGGAGATGAGCAGTTCTTC	TRBV3-1/TRBV3-2	TRBJ2-1	-	-
CASQMGLEQYF	TGTGCCAGCCAGATGGGGCTCGAGCAGTACTTC	TRBV6-5	TRBJ2-7	-	-
CASSSTGIKEKLFF	TGTGCCAGCAGCAGTACAGGGATTAAAGAAAAACTGTTTTTT	TRBV3-1/TRBV3-2	TRBJ1-4	-	-
CASSEQASVLPYEQYF	TGCGCCAGCAGTGAGCAGGCTAGCGTACTCCCCTACGAGCAGTACTTC	TRBV10-2	TRBJ2-7	-	once
CASSGRFSNGQETQYF	TGTGCCAGCAGCGGTCGGTTCTCCAACGGGCAAGAGACCCAGTACTTC	TRBV14	TRBJ2-5	-	-
CASSVDRGLGEAFF	TGTGCCAGCAGCGTAGACAGGGGATTGGGTGAAGCTTTCTTT	TRBV9	TRBJ1-1	TRBD1	-
CATSRDTLAYYGDTDTQYF	TGTGCCACCAGCAGAGATACCTTGGCCTATTACGGGGACACAGATACGCAGTATTTT	TRBV15	TRBJ2-3	-	-
CASSELAGGNTGELFF	TGTGCCAGCAGCGAACTAGCGGGAGGGAACACCGGGGAGCTGTTTTTT	TRBV9	TRBJ2-2	TRBD2	-
CASSHDRGANYEQYF	TGTGCCAGCAGCCATGACAGGGGAGCCAACTACGAGCAGTACTTC	TRBV3-1/TRBV3-2	TRBJ2-7	TRBD1	-
CASSEGATDTQYF	TGCGCCAGCAGTGAAGGGGCCACAGATACGCAGTATTTT	TRBV10-1	TRBJ2-3	-	-
CASSSGQGVNTIYF	TGTGCCAGCAGCTCCGGACAGGGAGTCAACACCATATATTTT	TRBV13	TRBJ1-3	TRBD1	once
CASSGRSTGFLSPTYEQYF	TGTGCCAGCAGTGGCCGCTCGACAGGTTTCCTTTCGCCAACCTACGAGCAGTACTTC	TRBV6-1	TRBJ2-7	-	-
CASRLDGGDNYGYTF	TGTGCCAGCAGGCTGGATGGGGGGGATAACTATGGCTACACCTTC	TRBV7-9	TRBJ1-2	-	-
CAISESEGLGYEQYF	TGTGCCATCAGTGAGTCGGAGGGGCTGGGGTACGAGCAGTACTTC	TRBV10-3	TRBJ2-7	-	-
CASSQATGFYEQYF	TGCGCCAGCAGCCAAGCGACGGGATTCTACGAGCAGTACTTC	TRBV4-1	TRBJ2-7	-	-
CASSLSWGTSGRAYNEQFF	TGTGCCAGCAGCTTATCTTGGGGGACTAGCGGGAGGGCCTACAATGAGCAGTTCTTC	TRBV7-9	TRBJ2-1	TRBD2	-
CASSPLKSQGKTDTQYF	TGTGCCAGCTCACCACTCAAATCACAGGGTAAAACAGATACGCAGTATTTT	TRBV18	TRBJ2-3	-	-
CASLAVPYNEQFF	TGTGCCAGCTTGGCAGTACCCTACAATGAGCAGTTCTTC	TRBV7-9	TRBJ2-1	-	-
CASSFNRGSSYNSPLHF	TGCGCCAGCAGCTTTAACAGGGGAAGCTCCTATAATTCACCCCTCCACTTT	TRBV5-1	TRBJ1-6	TRBD1	-
CASAGGAAYEQYF	TGTGCCAGCGCGGGGGGCGCGGCCTACGAGCAGTACTTC	TRBV6-6	TRBJ2-7	TRBD2	few
CASSQVWRTGGGEQFF	TGCGCCAGCAGCCAAGTCTGGCGGACAGGGGGCGGTGAGCAGTTCTTC	TRBV4-1	TRBJ2-1	TRBD1	once
CASSEGPGGPDEQFF	TGTGCCAGCAGTGAAGGCCCGGGAGGGCCGGATGAGCAGTTCTTC	TRBV6-1	TRBJ2-1	TRBD2	once
CASSPTGHEQYF	TGTGCCAGCAGCCCAACAGGGCACGAGCAGTACTTC	TRBV7-6	TRBJ2-7	-	once
CASSSSRGFSGVIQETQYF	TGTGCCAGCAGCTCCTCGAGGGGGTTTAGCGGGGTAATCCAAGAGACCCAGTACTTC	TRBV7-9	TRBJ2-5	TRBD2	-
CASSLDRVPDTIYF	TGTGCCAGCTCACTGGACAGGGTGCCTGACACCATATATTTT	TRBV18	TRBJ1-3	TRBD1	-
CASSSAGQGNNQPQHF	TGTGCCAGCAGTTCGGCCGGACAGGGGAACAATCAGCCCCAGCATTTT	TRBV28	TRBJ1-5	TRBD1	-
CASSTTGVDQPQHF	TGTGCCAGCAGTACGACAGGGGTAGACCAGCCCCAGCATTTT	TRBV27	TRBJ1-5	TRBD1	-
CASSFPGTANTEAFF	TGTGCCAGCAGCTTTCCCGGGACAGCGAACACTGAAGCTTTCTTT	TRBV7-9	TRBJ1-1	TRBD1	-
CSVLKTYGVGHTEAFF	TGCAGCGTTCTTAAAACGTACGGGGTTGGTCACACTGAAGCTTTCTTT	TRBV29-1	TRBJ1-1	-	-
CASRNRQGDNQPQHF	TGTGCCAGTAGGAACCGACAGGGAGACAATCAGCCCCAGCATTTT	TRBV19	TRBJ1-5	TRBD1	-
CASSLVGGIYNEQFF	TGTGCCAGCAGCTTGGTGGGGGGGATCTACAATGAGCAGTTCTTC	TRBV7-2	TRBJ2-1	TRBD2	-
CASSNLAESDNEQFF	TGTGCCAGCAGCAATCTCGCGGAGAGCGACAATGAGCAGTTCTTC	TRBV21-1	TRBJ2-1	-	-
CASSHGTSGLGTGELFF	TGTGCCAGCAGCCATGGGACTAGCGGTCTGGGTACCGGGGAGCTGTTTTTT	TRBV3-1/TRBV3-2	TRBJ2-2	TRBD2	-
CASSWSERVDEQFF	TGTGCCAGCTCCTGGTCGGAGCGGGTTGATGAGCAGTTCTTC	TRBV6-1	TRBJ2-1	-	-
CASSMGLAELFF	TGCGCCAGCAGCATGGGACTGGCTGAACTGTTTTTT	TRBV4-1	TRBJ1-4	-	once
CASTASGPISEAFF	TGTGCCAGCACCGCCTCAGGCCCAATAAGCGAAGCTTTCTTT	TRBV27	TRBJ1-1	-	-
CASSSKTGIDSPLHF	TGCGCCAGCAGCAGTAAGACAGGGATCGATTCACCCCTCCACTTT	TRBV5-1	TRBJ1-6	TRBD1	-
CASSPDRGLDNEQFF	TGTGCCAGCAGCCCGGACAGGGGCCTTGACAATGAGCAGTTCTTC	TRBV7-3	TRBJ2-1	TRBD1	-
CASSSHPRYLKETQYF	TGTGCCAGCAGTTCACATCCCAGGTATCTTAAGGAGACCCAGTACTTC	TRBV28	TRBJ2-5	-	-
CASSLQGTTNEKLFF	TGTGCCAGCTCCCTACAGGGGACAACTAATGAAAAACTGTTTTTT	TRBV18	TRBJ1-4	TRBD1	-
CASSSGGLAGDYEQYF	TGTGCCAGCAGTTCGGGAGGACTAGCGGGAGACTACGAGCAGTACTTC	TRBV27	TRBJ2-7	TRBD2	-
CASCDSGQGVGELFF	TGCGCCAGTTGCGATTCGGGACAGGGGGTCGGGGAGCTGTTTTTT	TRBV5-1	TRBJ2-2	TRBD1	-
CAETGENTEAFF	TGTGCCGAGACAGGGGAAAACACTGAAGCTTTCTTT	TRBV19	TRBJ1-1	TRBD1	-
CASSVQVEETQYF	TGCGCCAGCAGCGTACAGGTGGAAGAGACCCAGTACTTC	TRBV5-1	TRBJ2-5	-	-
CASSFDINSQETQYF	TGTGCCAGCAGCTTCGACATTAACTCTCAAGAGACCCAGTACTTC	TRBV9	TRBJ2-5	-	-
CASKNRQGVSNEQFF	TGTGCCAGCAAAAACCGACAGGGAGTTAGCAATGAGCAGTTCTTC	TRBV6-6	TRBJ2-1	TRBD1	-
CASSQGARGAFF	TGCGCCAGCAGCCAAGGAGCCAGGGGAGCTTTCTTT	TRBV4-1	TRBJ1-1	-	once